This T cell receptor (beta chain) is drawn from a study of early T cells in non-severe SARS-CoV-2 infection. Across the whole study: Sequencing of unsorted whole blood was done on bulk RNA, leaving chains unpaired. Overall study findings and caveats: Database matching using VDJdb favored anti-spike CD8 responses, with private and CD4 specificities left missing.

Attachment of unique molecular identifiers was made to individual cDNA molecules. TCRdb re-called the 5' RACE reads with MiXCR, one entry per CDR3 protein. The data show more than 55,000 distinct CDR3 sequences, approximately 4.5% seen once. This clonotype has at least ten counts. Its specificity is unknown. The TCR comes from an adult who was a healthcare worker with PCR-confirmed SARS-CoV-2 infection or an uninfected control (not recorded which). The donor label of this sample is uncertain. Specimen: whole blood, collected at baseline.

In DNA, the CDR3 is TGTGCCAGCAGCTCGAACACTGAAGCTTTCTTT. The encoded protein is CASSSNTEAFF. This chain links TRBV7-9 with TRBJ1-1, with D unclear. This CDR3 comprises 11 residues. CDR1 and CDR2 (germline): SEHNR, FQNEAQ (reference sequence). With 4 bases removed from V and 1 base from J, the gap between germline ends came to 1 base. The complete variable domain, with remaining parts taken from reference TRBV7-9 and TRBJ1-1, reads DTGVSQNPRHKITKRGQNVTFRCDPISEHNRLYWYRQTLGQGPEFLTYFQNEAQLEKSRLLSDRFSAERPKGSFSTLEIQRTEQGDSAMYLCASSSNTEAFFGQGTRLTVV.